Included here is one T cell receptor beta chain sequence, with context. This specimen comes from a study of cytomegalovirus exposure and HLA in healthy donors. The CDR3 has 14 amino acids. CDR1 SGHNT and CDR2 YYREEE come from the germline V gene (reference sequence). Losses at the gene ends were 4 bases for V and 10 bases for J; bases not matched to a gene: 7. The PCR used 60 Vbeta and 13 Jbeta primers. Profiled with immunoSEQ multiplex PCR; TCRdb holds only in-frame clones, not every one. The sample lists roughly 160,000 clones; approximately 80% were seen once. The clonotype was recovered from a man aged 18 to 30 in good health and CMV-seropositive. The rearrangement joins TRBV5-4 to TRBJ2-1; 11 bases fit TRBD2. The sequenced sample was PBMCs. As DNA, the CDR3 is TGTGCCAGCAGCCAAACCGGGACTAGCGGAGAGCAGTTCTTC. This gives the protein CASSQTGTSGEQFF.